This T cell receptor (beta chain) originates from a study of shared clonotypes between healthy human individuals. Points from the study as a whole: A handful of donors showed sharing of approximately 5% of naive CD4 clonotypes.

As concerns this clone: Antigen unknown.

V was cut by 0 bases and J by 0 bases, with 10 bases left in between. The CDR3 totals 16 residues. CDR1 is SGHRS, CDR2 YFSETQ, per germline. Original processing methods: Quality scores were absent from the junction-only immunoSEQ sequences, so filtering differed. Sequencing was performed with immunoSEQ multiplex PCR; in TCRdb, only in-frame clones are kept and a portion is missing. V and J calls and clone size come straight from that table; D and trimming were deduced from the DNA. The table has roughly 2.5 million clones, approximately 94% seen once. This sequence was found in a man in his late teens or twenties in good health. The material sequenced was naive CD4+ T cells sorted from blood. Sample subset: CD45RA+ positively selected. This rearrangement joins TRBV5-1 to TRBJ1-3; D ambiguous. In nucleotides, the CDR3 is TGCGCCAGCAGCTTGGGTGGCTACAACTCTGGAAACACCATATATTTT. It specifies CASSLGGYNSGNTIYF. The entire variable domain, with the rest obtained from reference TRBV5-1 and TRBJ1-3, is as follows: KAGVTQTPRYLIKTRGQQVTLSCSPISGHRSVSWYQQTPGQGLQFLFEYFSETQRNKGNFPGRFSGRQFSNSRSEMNVSTLELGDSALYLCASSLGGYNSGNTIYFGEGSWLTVV.